Each of the 7 T cell receptor beta chains below was sequenced from the same sample in a study of blood T cell repertoires in COVID-19. The repertoire was sequenced with immunoSEQ multiplex PCR; TCRdb's copy has only in-frame clones and lacks some. The table has 70,000 or so clones, around 75% seen once. Input material: peripheral blood. These receptors were taken from a man between 70 and 80 years old with acute or convalescent COVID-19.

This clone was counted a single time. V and J are TRBV21-1 and TRBJ2-7; the DNA was not compared with TRBD2, the D call given in the table. TRBV21-1 is labeled a pseudogene. The CDR3 has 16 amino acids. This chain's CDR3 is CASSKGHLPAPYEQYF. CDR3 in DNA: TGTGCCAGCAGCAAAGGCCACCTACCTGCCCCCTACGAGCAGTACTTC.

V and J are TRBV4-3 and TRBJ2-7; 7 bases match TRBD1. The germline gives CDR1 LGHNA, CDR2 YSLEER. V shed 4 bases and J 0 bases; nucleotides not matched to a gene: 12. The CDR3 extends over 17 amino acids. CDR3 DNA: TGCGCCAGCAGCCCCCGCAGCGACAGGGTAGCCTCCTACGAGCAGTACTTC. This gives the protein CASSPRSDRVASYEQYF.

The chain has TRBV21-1 and TRBJ1-6; the tabulated D call, TRBD1, remains unverified against the DNA. TRBV21-1 is marked as a pseudogene. This CDR3 has 16 amino acids. Here the CDR3 reads CASSGGQWVYNSPLHF. Written as DNA, the CDR3 is TGTGCCAGCAGCGGGGGACAGTGGGTATATAATTCACCCCTCCACTTT.

The V gene is TRBV19, the J gene TRBJ1-5; tentative D call: TRBD1 (5 bases). The CDR3 extends over 14 amino acids. From germline, CDR1 is LNHDA and CDR2 SQIVND (reference sequence). V lost 7 bases and J lost 7, with 17 bases in between. The CDR3 reads CASTPKGREQPQHF. CDR3 sequence (DNA): TGTGCCAGTACCCCGAAGGGGAGGGAGCAGCCCCAGCATTTT.

The chain recombines TRBV7-9 with TRBJ2-1, with D perhaps matching TRBD2 (5 bases). The V gene lost 4 bases and the J gene lost 0 bases, with 13 bases spanning the gap. CDR1 is SEHNR and CDR2 is FQNEAQ in the germline V gene (reference sequence). CDR3 length: 16 residues. Here the CDR3 DNA reads TGTGCCAGCAGCTGGAGCGGTTCTAGCTCCTACAATGAGCAGTTCTTC. Translated, it gives CASSWSGSSSYNEQFF.

This sequence joins TRBV11-1 and TRBJ1-1; possible D gene TRBD1, 5 bases. The V and J ends lost 8 bases and 1 base respectively, with 14 bases between them. In germline, CDR1 is SGHAT, CDR2 FQDESV (reference sequence). The CDR3 sequence is 14 residues long. The CDR3 sequence: CASAQQRGNTEAFF. In nucleotides, the CDR3 is TGTGCCAGCGCCCAACAAAGGGGGAACACTGAAGCTTTCTTT. The full variable domain, in which reference TRBV11-1 and TRBJ1-1 provide the parts outside the CDR3, is EAEVAQSPRYKITEKSQAVAFWCDPISGHATLYWYRQILGQGPELLVQFQDESVVDDSQLPKDRFSAERLKGVDSTLKIQPAELGDSAMYLCASAQQRGNTEAFFGQGTRLTVV.

The chain is built from TRBV7-9 and TRBJ2-1, with D hard to call. Looked up from germline, CDR1 is SEHNR and CDR2 is FQNEAQ (reference sequence). The CDR3 has 17 residues. Trimming removed 1 base at V and 0 bases at J, with 13 bases between. The CDR3 DNA follows: TGTGCCAGCAGCTTAGGTCTAGACCCCACCTCCTACAATGAGCAGTTCTTC. Its protein is CASSLGLDPTSYNEQFF. Full variable domain (missing parts from reference TRBV7-9 and TRBJ2-1): DTGVSQNPRHKITKRGQNVTFRCDPISEHNRLYWYRQTLGQGPEFLTYFQNEAQLEKSRLLSDRFSAERPKGSFSTLEIQRTEQGDSAMYLCASSLGLDPTSYNEQFFGPGTRLTVL.